This T cell receptor beta chain comes out of a study of blood T cell repertoires in COVID-19. Study-wide context: PBMCs, B-cell-depleted T cells, or T cells were the source of the cDNA or gDNA that made up the material.

Sequenced by immunoSEQ multiplex PCR; TCRdb stores in-frame clones only, minus some. The repertoire holds about 190,000 clones, with around four fifths as singletons. Germline loops: CDR1 MDHEN, CDR2 SYDVKM. V lost 6 bases and J lost 8; bases outside the gene matches: 9. The CDR3 length is 13 residues. This TCR was recovered from an elderly woman with active or convalescent COVID-19. The V and J genes are TRBV28 and TRBJ1-2, with TRBD1 matching 7 bases. Source material: peripheral blood. This CDR3 is CASRQQQGSGYTF. The DNA of the CDR3 is TGTGCCAGCAGACAGCAACAGGGGAGCGGCTACACCTTC.